This T cell receptor beta chain was profiled in a study of T cells in women clearing cervical HPV infection. The overall study: Case blood was drawn a median approximately 150 days after lesion detection.

The repertoire was sequenced with immunoSEQ multiplex PCR; TCRdb's copy has only in-frame clones and lacks some. This repertoire includes about 30,000 clones. All donors had a single incident cervical HPV16 infection, not prevalent. The specimen sequenced was blood buffy coat. The receptor comes from a woman between 18 and 75 years old with a cervical HPV16 infection that either progressed to CIN3+ or cleared (not recorded which).

The CDR3 sequence is CSARGLAGGLSETQYF. The CDR3 DNA, read in part, is TGCAGTGCTAGAGGATTAGCGGGGGGGCTGAGCGAGACC. V usage is TRBV20-1 and J usage is TRBJ2-5; TRBD2 agrees at 11 bases. The sequence runs out 3 residues before the end of the CDR3; the remainder is reconstructed from the germline J gene. The CDR3 is 16 residues long. Germline CDR1 reads DFQATT; CDR2 reads SNEGSKA (reference sequence). V lost 1 base and J lost 5; bases outside the gene matches: 9.